These 3 T cell receptor beta chains were sequenced from one sample in a study of blood T cell repertoires in COVID-19. The data were produced by immunoSEQ multiplex PCR, yet TCRdb's version contains in-frame clones alone and is incomplete. Altogether a few hundred thousand clones are present, just under 90% being singletons, with the ten largest covering about 1.7%. The sample consisted of PBMCs or T cells enriched from blood (not recorded which). These receptors came from a young woman who had recovered from COVID-19.

This sequence joins TRBV7-9 and TRBJ2-7; 9 nucleotides line up with TRBD2. The CDR3 spans 15 residues. V shed 0 bases, J shed 5 bases, and the junction held 5 bases outside the gene matches. Looked up from germline, CDR1 is SEHNR and CDR2 is FQNEAQ (reference sequence). The CDR3 spells CASSLALAGSNEQYF. The CDR3, as DNA: TGTGCCAGCAGCTTAGCCCTAGCGGGATCGAACGAGCAGTACTTC.

The CDR3: CASSVGGVTWGEAFF. In DNA, the CDR3 is TGTGCCAGCAGCGTAGGGGGGGTCACCTGGGGTGAAGCTTTCTTT. The V call is TRBV9, the J call TRBJ1-1, with a weak D call TRBD1 (5 bases). Trimming cost V 0 bases and J 7 bases, with 16 bases left between them. The CDR3 runs 15 residues. Germline V gene data show CDR1 as SGDLS and CDR2 as YYNGEE.

The V and J genes are TRBV30 and TRBJ2-7; tentatively, D is TRBD2 (5 bases). In germline, CDR1 is GTSNPN, CDR2 SVGIG (reference sequence). CDR3 size: 12 residues. With 5 bases removed from V and 2 bases from J, the gap between germline ends came to 10 bases. The CDR3 DNA is TGTGCCTGGGGCCGGAGGACCTACGAGCAGTACTTC. This sequence encodes CAWGRRTYEQYF.